These 17 T cell receptor beta chains originate from one sample sequenced in a study of T cell changes during pregnancy in multiple sclerosis. Sequenced by immunoSEQ multiplex PCR; TCRdb stores in-frame clones only, minus some. The data show some 71,000 clones, approximately 90% seen once. Material: peripheral blood, obtained after pregnancy. The receptors were sampled from a female donor with multiple sclerosis, enrolled in a pregnancy study.

This chain joins TRBV7-2 and TRBJ1-5; 9 bases match TRBD1. The V gene end was trimmed by 2 bases and the J gene end by 7 bases; junction bases not matched to a gene: 3. Looked up from germline, CDR1 is SGHTA and CDR2 is FQGNSA. The CDR3 is made up of 14 amino acids. The CDR3 is CASSLRQGGQPQHF. The CDR3, as DNA: TGTGCCAGCAGCTTAAGACAGGGGGGCCAGCCCCAGCATTTT.

This rearrangement joins TRBV27 to TRBJ2-7; 8 bases align to TRBD2. The CDR3 consists of 13 residues. Germline-derived CDR1 and CDR2 are MNHEY and SMNVEV (reference sequence). With 4 bases clipped from V and 3 bases from J, the junction kept 2 bases outside the gene matches. The CDR3 loop is CASSYGTSYEQYF. CDR3 DNA sequence: TGTGCCAGCAGTTATGGGACTAGCTACGAGCAGTACTTC.

This chain uses TRBV5-8 with TRBJ2-5, with 8 bases lining up with TRBD2. The junction had 7 bases not matched to a gene; V was cut back by 4 bases and J by 2 bases. The CDR3 spans 15 residues. Germline V gene sequence: CDR1 SGHTS, CDR2 YDEGEE. The CDR3 sequence is CASSQPTSGQETQYF. The CDR3 DNA reads as TGTGCCAGCAGCCAACCCACTAGCGGACAAGAGACCCAGTACTTC.

V gene TRBV7-9 combines with J gene TRBJ1-2; D unresolved. The CDR3 spans 11 residues. Germline CDR1 is SEHNR and CDR2 is FQNEAQ (reference sequence). The germline V and J ends were trimmed by 5 bases and 5 bases, with 6 bases remaining between them. CDR3 in amino acids: CASSNGYGYTF. The CDR3 DNA reads TGTGCCAGCAGCAACGGGTATGGCTACACCTTC.

The chain employs TRBV6-5 and TRBJ2-5; 9 bases fit TRBD2. CDR1 is MNHEY, CDR2 SVGAGI, per germline. The CDR3 extends over 14 amino acids. With V trimmed by 0 bases and J by 4 bases, 0 bases remained unmatched. CDR3 residues: CASSYSSGRETQYF. CDR3 DNA sequence: TGTGCCAGCAGTTACTCTAGCGGGAGAGAGACCCAGTACTTC.

This clone was counted between two and nine times. The chain recombines TRBV7-9 with TRBJ1-2; 7 bases map to TRBD1. With 4 bases clipped from V and 5 bases from J, the junction kept 10 bases outside the gene matches. This CDR3 comprises 15 residues. Germline V gene lookup returns CDR1 SEHNR and CDR2 FQNEAQ (reference sequence). For the CDR3, the DNA is TGTGCCAGCAGCTCGACGCCCGCAGGGGGATATGGCTACACCTTC. Protein product: CASSSTPAGGYGYTF.

This chain uses TRBV7-3 with TRBJ2-1; 16 nucleotides line up with TRBD2. Germline V gene lookup returns CDR1 SGHTA and CDR2 FQGTGA. CDR3 length equals 15 residues. After removal of 3 bases from V and 10 bases from J, the junction contained 3 bases not matched to a gene. Written as DNA, the CDR3 is TGTGCCAGCAGCTTGGGACTAGCGGGAGGGAACGAGCAGTTCTTC. Amino acid sequence: CASSLGLAGGNEQFF. The entire variable domain, with the rest obtained from reference TRBV7-3 and TRBJ2-1, is as follows: GAGVSQTPSNKVTEKGKYVELRCDPISGHTALYWYRQSLGQGPEFLIYFQGTGAADDSGLPNDRFFAVRPEGSVSTLKIQRTERGDSAVYLCASSLGLAGGNEQFFGPGTRLTVL.

This clone was counted once. The gene calls are TRBV5-1 and TRBJ2-2; 11 bases match TRBD2. J was trimmed by 4 bases and V by 7 bases; bases with no gene match: 3. Germline values: CDR1 SGHRS, CDR2 YFSETQ. The CDR3 covers 14 residues. Here the CDR3 reads CASAGTSGTGELFF. CDR3 bases: TGCGCCAGCGCGGGGACTAGCGGCACCGGGGAGCTGTTTTTT.

The CDR3 bases are TGTGCCAGCAGCTTAGGAGCGGGCACAGATACGCAGTATTTT. Translated, it gives CASSLGAGTDTQYF. V usage is TRBV11-3 and J usage is TRBJ2-3, with D possibly being TRBD2 (5 bases). Germline V gene data show CDR1 as SGHNT and CDR2 as YENEEA. V shed 1 base and J shed 1 base, with 6 bases lying between them. The CDR3 is 14 residues long.

The chain recombines TRBV6-5 with TRBJ2-7; TRBD2 aligns across 12 bases. V shed 10 bases and J 3 bases; nucleotides not matched to a gene: 7. Per the germline V gene, CDR1 is MNHEY and CDR2 is SVGAGI. The CDR3 sequence is 14 residues long. CDR3 coding DNA: TGTGCCACCAAGGCGGGACTAGCGGGCTACGAGCAGTACTTC. Translation: CATKAGLAGYEQYF.

V usage is TRBV19 and J usage is TRBJ2-1; D not certain. The germline CDR1 and CDR2 sequences are LNHDA and SQIVND (reference sequence). V was trimmed by 2 bases and J by 7 bases, leaving 9 bases between them. The CDR3 runs to 13 residues. The CDR3 nucleotides read TGTGCCAGTAGTATAAGCGAGCTTAATGAGCAGTTCTTC. Protein sequence: CASSISELNEQFF.

This CDR3 reads CSVRAGQETQYF. Here the CDR3 DNA reads TGCAGCGTTCGGGCGGGACAAGAGACCCAGTACTTC. V usage is TRBV29-1 and J usage is TRBJ2-5; D may be TRBD2 (6 bases). Germline V lookup: CDR1 SQVTM, CDR2 ANQGSEA. V gave up 5 bases and J gave up 2 bases, with 9 bases separating them. This CDR3 contains 12 residues.

The rearrangement links TRBV9 to TRBJ2-7, with 12 bases matching TRBD2. With V trimmed by 0 bases and J by 4 bases, 2 bases remained unmatched. The length of the CDR3 is 15 residues. Germline V gene sequence: CDR1 SGDLS, CDR2 YYNGEE. The CDR3 DNA sequence: TGTGCCAGCAGCGTAGGGACTAGCGGGACTTACGAGCAGTACTTC. Protein: CASSVGTSGTYEQYF. Together with reference TRBV9 and TRBJ2-7, the CDR3 gives the full variable domain: DSGVTQTPKHLITATGQRVTLRCSPRSGDLSVYWYQQSLDQGLQFLIQYYNGEERAKGNILERFSAQQFPDLHSELNLSSLELGDSALYFCASSVGTSGTYEQYFGPGTRLTVT.

This sequence joins TRBV6-5 and TRBJ2-5; TRBD2 is a possible D gene (5 bases). Germline values: CDR1 MNHEY, CDR2 SVGAGI. The CDR3 has 15 amino acids. Trimming removed 3 bases at V and 5 bases at J, with 16 bases between. This CDR3 is CASSYIGLTGETQYF. In DNA, the CDR3 is TGTGCCAGCAGTTATATTGGCCTTACGGGGGAGACCCAGTACTTC.

The V and J genes are TRBV29-1 and TRBJ2-7, with TRBD2 matching over 11 bases. V was pared by 4 bases and J by 4 bases, with 3 bases of the junction left unmatched. Germline CDR1 and CDR2: SQVTM and ANQGSEA. This CDR3 comprises 13 residues. The CDR3 DNA is TGCAGCGTTGGGGCTAGCGGGAGGTACGAGCAGTACTTC. Its protein is CSVGASGRYEQYF.

The gene calls are TRBV19 and TRBJ2-1, with TRBD2 matching over 11 bases. CDR1 is LNHDA, CDR2 SQIVND, per germline (reference sequence). This CDR3 is built from 14 residues. With V trimmed by 2 bases and J by 6 bases, 0 bases remained unmatched. Here the CDR3 reads CASSITSGSNEQFF. The CDR3 DNA sequence: TGTGCCAGTAGTATAACTAGCGGGAGCAATGAGCAGTTCTTC.

The V gene is TRBV27, the J gene TRBJ2-7; the match to TRBD2 covers 8 bases. Germline loops: CDR1 MNHEY, CDR2 SMNVEV (reference sequence). The CDR3 extends over 16 amino acids. Trimming cost V 5 bases and J 0 bases; bases outside gene matches: 9. The CDR3 region is CASSPSSGLFSYEQYF. Here the CDR3 DNA reads TGTGCCAGCAGTCCATCTAGCGGGCTCTTCTCCTACGAGCAGTACTTC.